Below, 11 T cell receptor beta chains from the same sample are listed, as sequenced in a study of blood T cell repertoires in COVID-19. Some clones are missing from TCRdb's copy, which holds only in-frame ones; the method was immunoSEQ multiplex PCR. The sample has nearly 95,000 clones, roughly 86% seen once; the top ten hold 7% to 9%. Source material: peripheral blood. Every receptor here comes from a human donor with acute or convalescent COVID-19. The donor label of this sample is uncertain.

About this clone itself: An end of the junction does not agree with germline; a read error may underlie this. J is TRBJ1-5 and V is TRBV6-1; the D is unclear. This CDR3 comprises 18 residues. Germline values: CDR1 MNHNS, CDR2 SASEGT. This CDR3 is CASSEGPRADQKRNSGKF. The CDR3 nucleotides are TGTGCCAGCAGTGAAGGGCCCCGGGCAGATCAGAAGAGAAATTCGGGAAAATTT.

This sequence joins TRBV28 and TRBJ1-4; 10 bases are shared with TRBD1. V was clipped by 6 bases and J by 5 bases; unmatched bases: 6. The germline V gene has CDR1 MDHEN and CDR2 SYDVKM. This CDR3 has 15 amino acids. Here the CDR3 reads CASSQTGGRNEKLFF. The CDR3 DNA is TGTGCCAGCAGCCAGACAGGGGGCAGGAATGAAAAACTGTTTTTT.

The chain combines TRBV5-1 with TRBJ1-2; TRBD1 matches at 9 bases. Germline CDR1 reads SGHRS; CDR2 reads YFSETQ. Trimming removed 0 bases from V and 4 bases from J; junction bases left unmatched: 7. The CDR3 covers 16 residues. CDR3 in amino acids: CASSLDRGQGPYGYTF. In DNA form, the CDR3 reads TGCGCCAGCAGCTTGGACCGGGGACAGGGTCCCTATGGCTACACCTTC.

The CDR3 protein is CASSPFLAGGYEQYF. CDR3 nucleotide sequence: TGTGCCAGCAGCCCCTTTTTAGCGGGAGGGTACGAGCAGTACTTC. This chain uses TRBV11-2 with TRBJ2-7, with TRBD2 matching over 11 bases. Trimming took 5 bases from V and 4 from J; bases not matched to a gene: 7. Germline values: CDR1 SGHAT, CDR2 FQNNGV. The CDR3 has 15 amino acids. The full variable domain, its missing parts supplied by reference TRBV11-2 and TRBJ2-7, is EAGVAQSPRYKIIEKRQSVAFWCNPISGHATLYWYQQILGQGPKLLIQFQNNGVVDDSQLPKDRFSAERLKGVDSTLKIQPAKLEDSAVYLCASSPFLAGGYEQYFGPGTRLTVT.

The chain recombines TRBV2 with TRBJ2-5; TRBD2 matches 13 bases. The CDR3 extends over 18 amino acids. Germline V gene sequence: CDR1 SNHLY, CDR2 FYNNEI. J lost 1 base, V lost 0 bases, and 5 bases had no gene match. The CDR3 DNA follows: TGTGCCAGCAGTGAAGCCGGGACTAGCGGGGACCTCCAAGAGACCCAGTACTTC. Translated, it gives CASSEAGTSGDLQETQYF.

The chain has TRBV2 and TRBJ1-2; D not certain. The CDR3 loop spans 13 amino acids. Per the germline V gene, CDR1 is SNHLY and CDR2 is FYNNEI. Deletions cut 2 bases from V and 4 bases from J, with 8 bases between. The CDR3 protein is CASSEQDLYGYTF. CDR3 in DNA: TGTGCCAGCAGTGAACAGGATCTCTATGGCTACACCTTC. Based on the CDR3 plus reference TRBV2 and TRBJ1-2, the full variable domain is EPEVTQTPSHQVTQMGQEVILRCVPISNHLYFYWYRQILGQKVEFLVSFYNNEISEKSEIFDDQFSVERPDGSNFTLKIRSTKLEDSAMYFCASSEQDLYGYTFGSGTRLTVV.

This clone was counted between two and nine times. This chain connects TRBV7-2 to TRBJ2-2, with 8 bases lining up with TRBD1. Germline assignment: CDR1 SGHTA and CDR2 FQGNSA. The CDR3 covers 16 residues. Trimming at V came to 3 bases and at J to 6 bases, leaving 9 bases not matched to a gene. CDR3 sequence reads: CASSLGQGAFAGELFF. The CDR3 DNA sequence: TGTGCCAGCAGCTTGGGGCAGGGGGCATTTGCCGGGGAGCTGTTTTTT.

The sample holds a few counts of this clone. V gene TRBV28 combines with J gene TRBJ1-2; tentatively, D is TRBD1 (5 bases). This CDR3 is 15 amino acids long. The germline V gene has CDR1 MDHEN and CDR2 SYDVKM. Trimming stripped 2 bases from V and 8 bases from J, with 18 bases between. In DNA, the CDR3 is TGTGCCAGCAGTTTAGCTCCGACAGAAGAGGACGGCTACACCTTC. It translates to CASSLAPTEEDGYTF.

This sequence joins TRBV5-4 and TRBJ2-6, with D tentatively TRBD1 (6 bases). V lost 6 bases to trimming and J lost 0 bases, with 16 bases between them. The CDR3 has 17 amino acids. Germline CDR1 SGHNT, CDR2 YYREEE (reference sequence). CDR3 loop: CASTRPGHRSGANVLTF. The CDR3 region has the DNA TGTGCCAGCACCAGACCGGGACACCGCTCTGGGGCCAACGTCCTGACTTTC.

The gene calls are TRBV11-1 and TRBJ2-7; D remains ambiguous. The CDR3 contains 14 residues. CDR1 is SGHAT, CDR2 FQDESV, per germline (reference sequence). Between the trimmed V and J ends, which lost 5 bases and 7 bases, there was a span of 18 bases. DNA of the CDR3: TGTGCCAGCAGCCACGGAGACCTCCGAAGAGAGCAGTACTTC. Translation: CASSHGDLRREQYF.

J is TRBJ2-3 and V is TRBV19; 7 nucleotides align to TRBD2. The CDR3 is 15 residues long. Germline CDR1 reads LNHDA; CDR2 reads SQIVND (reference sequence). V lost 1 base and J lost 3; bases outside the gene matches: 4. CDR3: CASSIGGGLTDTQYF. CDR3 coding DNA: TGTGCCAGTAGTATAGGGGGGGGATTAACAGATACGCAGTATTTT.